These 2 T cell receptor beta chains originate from one sample sequenced in a study of response to subunit inactivated influenza vaccine. A single record per CDR3 protein comes from TCRdb applying MiXCR to the RT-PCR reads. The table includes under 200,000 distinct CDR3 sequences, 9.5% to 13% detected once. Specimen: non-naive T cells sorted from PBMCs, collected about 40 days after vaccination. These receptors all come from a man aged 45-60 years who received an inactivated influenza vaccine.

In this sample, this clonotype turned up many times. This chain connects TRBV7-2 to TRBJ2-3; TRBD2 matches at 10 bases. V dropped 4 bases and J dropped 5; count of bases not matched to a gene: 6. Per the germline V gene, CDR1 is SGHTA and CDR2 is FQGNSA. The CDR3 length is 15 residues. The CDR3 coding sequence is TGTGCCAGCAGCTGGGCTAGCGGGAGTCAAGATACGCAGTATTTT. Its protein product is CASSWASGSQDTQYF.

This clonotype was recorded at least ten times. The chain combines TRBV20-1 with TRBJ2-7; D gene uncertain. The CDR3 is 13 amino acids. Germline V gene lookup returns CDR1 DFQATT and CDR2 SNEGSKA (reference sequence). The V end lost 1 base, the J end lost 2 bases, and 9 bases lay between the germline ends. The CDR3 region has the DNA TGCAGTGCTAGAGGTCGGAATCCCTACGAGCAGTACTTC. Translation: CSARGRNPYEQYF.